The 10 T cell receptor beta chains below were found in one sample sequenced in a study of PD-1 blockade in classical Hodgkin lymphoma. Each patient's relapse followed autologous stem cell transplantation, and brentuximab vedotin exposure varied. The method was immunoSEQ multiplex PCR; TCRdb's version includes in-frame clones alone and lacks a portion of them. This repertoire shows around 20,000 clones, roughly 75% found once; its top ten account for around a quarter. The sequences come from peripheral blood mononuclear cells (PBMCs), collected before the second cycle of nivolumab. These receptors were collected from a human donor with classical Hodgkin lymphoma.

The chain links TRBV2 to TRBJ1-1; the D gene is possibly TRBD1 (6 bases). V lost 4 bases to trimming and J lost 4 bases, with 19 bases between them. Germline V lookup: CDR1 SNHLY, CDR2 FYNNEI. The CDR3 is 16 amino acids. CDR3 sequence: CASSGRGAFGGTEAFF. The CDR3 nucleotides read TGTGCCAGCAGTGGCAGGGGCGCATTTGGAGGCACTGAAGCTTTCTTT.

The chain is built from TRBV14 and TRBJ2-5; no reliable D call. CDR3 size: 15 residues. Trimming took off 4 bases at V and 1 base at J, with 13 bases between the two ends. Germline values: CDR1 SGHDN, CDR2 FVKESK. CDR3 protein: CASSLRAGFQETQYF. The CDR3 DNA is TGTGCCAGCAGCCTAAGAGCAGGTTTCCAAGAGACCCAGTACTTC.

The V and J genes are TRBV2 and TRBJ1-5; weak D call: TRBD1 (6 bases). Germline CDR1 and CDR2: SNHLY and FYNNEI. V lost 3 bases and J lost 2, with 26 bases in between. The CDR3 spans 20 residues. The CDR3 region is CASSDNPQGTRGAGNQPQHF. The CDR3 nucleotides are TGTGCCAGCAGTGATAACCCTCAGGGGACCCGAGGTGCGGGCAATCAGCCCCAGCATTTT.

The CDR3 nucleotides are TGTGCCAGCAGCACCGGGACTAGCGGGAGTCTGTACTTC. It specifies CASSTGTSGSLYF. The rearrangement links TRBV9 to TRBJ2-7, with 14 nucleotides matching TRBD2. The trim removed 4 bases at V and 12 bases at J, leaving 6 bases unmatched. Germline V gene data show CDR1 as SGDLS and CDR2 as YYNGEE. The CDR3 runs 13 residues.

This chain links TRBV10-2 with TRBJ2-7, with TRBD2 matching 12 bases. The ends lost 6 bases at V and 3 bases at J; junction bases unmatched: 0. The CDR3 totals 13 residues. Per the germline V gene, CDR1 is WSHSY and CDR2 is SAAADI. The DNA for the CDR3 is TGCGCCAGCAGGACTAGCGGGAGCTACGAGCAGTACTTC. Amino acids: CASRTSGSYEQYF.

The chain recombines TRBV29-1 with TRBJ1-5; D is undetermined. The CDR3 runs 13 residues. Trimming removed 4 bases from V and 3 bases from J, with 10 bases in between. Germline V gene data show CDR1 as SQVTM and CDR2 as ANQGSEA. The CDR3 coding sequence is TGCAGCGTTGGGGCAGCTAACAATCAGCCCCAGCATTTT. Its translation: CSVGAANNQPQHF. Full variable domain (missing parts from reference TRBV29-1 and TRBJ1-5): SAVISQKPSRDICQRGTSLTIQCQVDSQVTMMFWYRQQPGQSLTLIATANQGSEATYESGFVIDKFPISRPNLTFSTLTVSNMSPEDSSIYLCSVGAANNQPQHFGDGTRLSIL.

The V and J genes are TRBV5-1 and TRBJ1-1; D uncertain. The length of the CDR3 is 15 residues. Trimming pared 0 bases from V and 0 bases from J, leaving 9 bases between. The germline V gene encodes CDR1 SGHRS and CDR2 YFSETQ. Here the CDR3 DNA reads TGCGCCAGCAGCTTGGCCCCAGGAATGAACACTGAAGCTTTCTTT. As protein: CASSLAPGMNTEAFF.

The rearrangement joins TRBV12-5 to TRBJ2-1, with 14 bases identical to TRBD2. The junction had 14 bases not matched to a gene; V was cut back by 0 bases and J by 1 base. CDR3 length: 22 amino acids. Germline CDR1 LGHNT, CDR2 FRNRAP. The CDR3 DNA sequence: TGTGCTAGTGGTTTGGTATATATCCCGGGACTAGCGGGAGAGGGTTCCTACAATGAGCAGTTCTTC. Protein: CASGLVYIPGLAGEGSYNEQFF.

The rearrangement uses TRBV10-3 and TRBJ2-1; D perhaps matches TRBD1 (6 bases). The length of the CDR3 is 14 residues. Germline lookup yields CDR1 ENHRY and CDR2 SYGVKD. The ends were cut back, 0 bases at V and 10 bases at J, with 13 bases in the middle. The CDR3 spells CAISESGAQGEQFF. In DNA form, the CDR3 reads TGTGCCATCAGTGAGTCCGGGGCCCAGGGGGAGCAGTTCTTC.

V gene TRBV9 combines with J gene TRBJ2-5, with 11 bases that match TRBD2. Unmatched junction bases numbered 9, after V lost 3 bases and J lost 5 bases. The CDR3 totals 16 residues. Germline V gene data show CDR1 as SGDLS and CDR2 as YYNGEE. CDR3 in DNA: TGTGCCAGCAGCGAAGCTAGCGGGAGGACTCGGGAGACCCAGTACTTC. Amino acids: CASSEASGRTRETQYF.